This TCR beta chain was recorded in a study of T cell repertoires in cytomegalovirus infection. Study overall: CMV epitopes that were recently identified and HLA-C-restricted were used alongside well-studied HLA-B-restricted ones. Indicated by public TCR beta signatures were CMV infection and matching HLA type. General study results and limits: Clonotypes of TCR beta that were HLA-C-restricted and CMV-specific dominated the ex vivo response. Adding up the frequency of public TCR beta families identified people who carried CMV plus the relevant HLA.

The V end lost 6 bases, the J end lost 1 base, and 9 bases lay between the germline ends. In germline, CDR1 is DFQATT, CDR2 SNEGSKA (reference sequence). The CDR3 spans 13 residues. Only a few counts were recorded for this clonotype. Its antigen is as yet unknown. TCRdb ran MiXCR on the reads and lists one entry per CDR3 protein. The table lists roughly 700,000 distinct CDR3 sequences, about 30% of them singletons. The gene calls are TRBV20-1 and TRBJ2-2; D is unclear. The sequences come from cultured PBMCs, collected from culture after CMV antigen stimulation. The sequence was obtained from a human donor in good health (CMV status not recorded). Some clones in this sample may be carry-over from other donors' samples. CDR3 DNA sequence: TGCAGTGCCCTGAACTGGAACACCGGGGAGCTGTTTTTT. Its translation: CSALNWNTGELFF.